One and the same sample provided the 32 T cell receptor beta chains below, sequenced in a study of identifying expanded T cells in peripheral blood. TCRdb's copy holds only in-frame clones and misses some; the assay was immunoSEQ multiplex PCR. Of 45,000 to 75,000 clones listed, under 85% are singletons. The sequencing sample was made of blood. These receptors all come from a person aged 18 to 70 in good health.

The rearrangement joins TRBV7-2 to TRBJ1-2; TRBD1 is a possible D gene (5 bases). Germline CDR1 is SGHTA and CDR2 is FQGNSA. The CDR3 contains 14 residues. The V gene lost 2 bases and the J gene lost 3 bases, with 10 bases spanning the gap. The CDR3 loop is CASSLSGGDYGYTF. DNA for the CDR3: TGTGCCAGCAGCTTATCAGGAGGGGACTATGGCTACACCTTC.

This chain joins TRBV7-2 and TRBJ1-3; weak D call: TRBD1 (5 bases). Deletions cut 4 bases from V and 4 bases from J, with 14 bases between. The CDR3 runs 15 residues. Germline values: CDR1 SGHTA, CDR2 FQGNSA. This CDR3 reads CASSSTIKGGNTIYF. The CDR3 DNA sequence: TGTGCCAGCAGCTCCACCATAAAGGGGGGAAACACCATATATTTT.

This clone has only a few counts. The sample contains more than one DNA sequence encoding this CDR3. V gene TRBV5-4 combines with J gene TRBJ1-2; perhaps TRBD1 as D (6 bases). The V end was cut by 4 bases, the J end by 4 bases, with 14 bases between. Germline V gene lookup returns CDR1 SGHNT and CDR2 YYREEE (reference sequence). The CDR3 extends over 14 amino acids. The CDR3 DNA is TGTGCCAGCAGCCCTGGTAGGGGGGGCTATGGCTACACCTTC. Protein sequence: CASSPGRGGYGYTF.

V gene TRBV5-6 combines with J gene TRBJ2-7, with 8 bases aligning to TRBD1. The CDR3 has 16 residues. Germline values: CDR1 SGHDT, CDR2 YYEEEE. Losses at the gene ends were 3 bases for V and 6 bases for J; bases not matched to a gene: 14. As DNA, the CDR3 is TGTGCCAGCAGCTCGGATAAGGGGGGCGGGACAGGCGAGCAGTACGTC. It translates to CASSSDKGGGTGEQYV.

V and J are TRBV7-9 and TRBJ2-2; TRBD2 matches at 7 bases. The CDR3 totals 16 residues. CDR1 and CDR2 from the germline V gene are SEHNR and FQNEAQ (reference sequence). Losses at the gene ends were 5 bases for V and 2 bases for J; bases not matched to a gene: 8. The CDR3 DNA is TGTGCCAGCAGCCAGCGGACGGGGGGAAACACCGGGGAGCTGTTTTTT. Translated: CASSQRTGGNTGELFF.

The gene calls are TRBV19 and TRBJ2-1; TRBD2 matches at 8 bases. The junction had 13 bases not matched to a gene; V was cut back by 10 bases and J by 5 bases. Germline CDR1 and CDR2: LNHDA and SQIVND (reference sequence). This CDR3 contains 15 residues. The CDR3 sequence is CATAGGAGVNNEQFF. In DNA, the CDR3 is TGTGCCACCGCGGGGGGAGCGGGAGTCAACAATGAGCAGTTCTTC.

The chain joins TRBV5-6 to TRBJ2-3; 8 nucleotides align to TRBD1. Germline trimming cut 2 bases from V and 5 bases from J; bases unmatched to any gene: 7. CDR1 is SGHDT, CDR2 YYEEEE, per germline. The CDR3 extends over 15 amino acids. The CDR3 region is CASSLTGQGIDTQYF. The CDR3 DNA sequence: TGTGCCAGCAGCTTAACAGGACAGGGAATAGATACGCAGTATTTT.

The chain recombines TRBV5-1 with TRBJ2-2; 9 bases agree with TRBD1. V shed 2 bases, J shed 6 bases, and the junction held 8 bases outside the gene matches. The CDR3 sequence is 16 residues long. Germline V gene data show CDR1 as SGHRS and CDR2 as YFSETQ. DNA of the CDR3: TGCGCCAGCAGCTTACCGGGACAGGGCGGTCCCGGGGAGCTGTTTTTT. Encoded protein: CASSLPGQGGPGELFF.

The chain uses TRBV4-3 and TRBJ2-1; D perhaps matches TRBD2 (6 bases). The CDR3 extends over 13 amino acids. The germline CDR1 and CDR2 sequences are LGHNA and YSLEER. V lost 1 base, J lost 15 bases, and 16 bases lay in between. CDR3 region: CASSQVLGTGRFF. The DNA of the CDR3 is TGCGCCAGCAGCCAAGTTTTAGGGACTGGGCGGTTCTTC.

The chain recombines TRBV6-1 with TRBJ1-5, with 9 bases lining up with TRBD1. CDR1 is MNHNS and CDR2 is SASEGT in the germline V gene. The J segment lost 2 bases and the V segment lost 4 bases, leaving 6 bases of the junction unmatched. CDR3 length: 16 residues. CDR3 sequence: CASSGRRDRGNQPQHF. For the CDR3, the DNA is TGTGCCAGCAGTGGGAGAAGGGACAGGGGCAATCAGCCCCAGCATTTT.

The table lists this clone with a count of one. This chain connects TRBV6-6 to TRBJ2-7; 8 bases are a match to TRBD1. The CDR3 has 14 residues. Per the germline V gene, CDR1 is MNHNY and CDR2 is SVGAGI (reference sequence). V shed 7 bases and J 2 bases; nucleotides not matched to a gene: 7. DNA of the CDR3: TGTGCCAGCACCCCGCAGGGGGCCACCTACGAGCAGTACTTC. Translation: CASTPQGATYEQYF.

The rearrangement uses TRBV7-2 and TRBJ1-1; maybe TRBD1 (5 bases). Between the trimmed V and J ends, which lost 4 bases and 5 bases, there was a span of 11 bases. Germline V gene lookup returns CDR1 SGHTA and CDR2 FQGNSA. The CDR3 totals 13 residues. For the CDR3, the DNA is TGTGCCAGCAGCTCAGGACAAGGGACTGAAGCTTTCTTT. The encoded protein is CASSSGQGTEAFF.

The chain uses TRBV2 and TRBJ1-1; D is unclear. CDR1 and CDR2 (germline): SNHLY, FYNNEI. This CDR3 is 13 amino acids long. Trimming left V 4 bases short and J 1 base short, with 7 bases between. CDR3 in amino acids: CASSGTPNTEAFF. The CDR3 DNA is TGTGCCAGCAGTGGGACCCCGAACACTGAAGCTTTCTTT.

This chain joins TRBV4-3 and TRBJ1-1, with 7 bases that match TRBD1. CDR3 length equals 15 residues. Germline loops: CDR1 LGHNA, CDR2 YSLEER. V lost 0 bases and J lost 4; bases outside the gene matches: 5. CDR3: CASSQDGNRGTEAFF. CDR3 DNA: TGCGCCAGCAGCCAAGATGGAAACAGGGGCACTGAAGCTTTCTTT.

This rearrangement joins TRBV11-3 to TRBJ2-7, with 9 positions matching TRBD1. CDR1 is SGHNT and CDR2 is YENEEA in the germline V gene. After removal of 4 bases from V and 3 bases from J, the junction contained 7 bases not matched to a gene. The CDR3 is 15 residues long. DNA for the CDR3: TGTGCCAGCAGCTCGGAGGACAGGGGAGACTACGAGCAGTACTTC. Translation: CASSSEDRGDYEQYF.

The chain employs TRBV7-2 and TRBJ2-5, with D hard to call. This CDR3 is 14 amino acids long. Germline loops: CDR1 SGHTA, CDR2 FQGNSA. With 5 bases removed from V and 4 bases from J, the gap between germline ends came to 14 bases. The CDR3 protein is CASSPRRWGETQYF. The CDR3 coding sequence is TGTGCCAGCAGCCCACGGCGTTGGGGAGAGACCCAGTACTTC.

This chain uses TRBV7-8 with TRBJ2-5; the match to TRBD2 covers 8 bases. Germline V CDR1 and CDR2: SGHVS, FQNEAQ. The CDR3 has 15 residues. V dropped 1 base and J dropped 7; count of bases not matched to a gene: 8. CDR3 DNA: TGTGCCAGCAGCTTAGTCGGACTAGCCCTTGGGACCCAGTACTTC. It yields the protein CASSLVGLALGTQYF.

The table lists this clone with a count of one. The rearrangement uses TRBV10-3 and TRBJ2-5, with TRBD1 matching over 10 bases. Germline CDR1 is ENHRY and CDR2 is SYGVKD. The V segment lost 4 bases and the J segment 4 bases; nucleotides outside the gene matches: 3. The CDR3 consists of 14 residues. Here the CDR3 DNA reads TGTGCCATCAGTGGTCGGACAGGGGGAGAGACCCAGTACTTC. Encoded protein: CAISGRTGGETQYF.

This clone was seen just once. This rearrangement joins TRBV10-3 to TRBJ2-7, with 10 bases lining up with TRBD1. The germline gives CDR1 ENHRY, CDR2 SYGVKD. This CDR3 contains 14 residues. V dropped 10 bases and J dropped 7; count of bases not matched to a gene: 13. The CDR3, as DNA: TGTGCCACAGGACTAGGGACAGGGGCATTTGAGCAGTACGTC. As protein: CATGLGTGAFEQYV.

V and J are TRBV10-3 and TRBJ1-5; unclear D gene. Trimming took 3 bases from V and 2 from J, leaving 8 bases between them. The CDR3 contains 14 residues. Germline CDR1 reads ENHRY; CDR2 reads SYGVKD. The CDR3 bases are TGTGCCATCAGTGATTCATTCCGCAATCAGCCCCAGCATTTT. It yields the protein CAISDSFRNQPQHF.

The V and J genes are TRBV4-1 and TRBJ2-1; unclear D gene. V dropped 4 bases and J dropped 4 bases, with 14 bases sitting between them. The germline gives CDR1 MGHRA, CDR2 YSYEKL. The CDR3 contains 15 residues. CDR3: CASSLGSFQYNEQFF. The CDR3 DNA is TGCGCCAGCAGCCTCGGTTCCTTCCAATACAATGAGCAGTTCTTC.

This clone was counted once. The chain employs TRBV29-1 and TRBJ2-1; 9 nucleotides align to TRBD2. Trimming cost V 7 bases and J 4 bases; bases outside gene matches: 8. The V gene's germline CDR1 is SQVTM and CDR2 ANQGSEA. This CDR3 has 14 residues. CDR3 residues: CSAELAGKYNEQFF. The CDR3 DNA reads TGCAGCGCCGAACTAGCGGGCAAATACAATGAGCAGTTCTTC.

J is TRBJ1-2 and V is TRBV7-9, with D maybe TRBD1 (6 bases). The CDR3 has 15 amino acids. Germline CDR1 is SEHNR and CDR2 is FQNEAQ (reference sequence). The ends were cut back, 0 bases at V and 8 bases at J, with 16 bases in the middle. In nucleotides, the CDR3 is TGTGCCAGCAGCTTAGCGCGGAACAGGGCGGTCGGCTACACCTTC. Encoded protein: CASSLARNRAVGYTF.

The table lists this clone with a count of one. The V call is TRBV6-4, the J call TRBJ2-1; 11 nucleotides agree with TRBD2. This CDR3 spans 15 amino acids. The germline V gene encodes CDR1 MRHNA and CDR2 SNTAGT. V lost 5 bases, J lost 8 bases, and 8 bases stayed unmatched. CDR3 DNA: TGTGCCAGCAGTTTCGGGACTAGCGGAGATGATGAGCAGTTCTTC. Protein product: CASSFGTSGDDEQFF.

The CDR3 nucleotides read TGTGCCAGCAGTTACTCGGGGGGAAGCGACTATGGCTACACCTTC. This translates into CASSYSGGSDYGYTF. The rearrangement uses TRBV6-6 and TRBJ1-2; possible D gene TRBD1, 5 bases. Trimming pared 0 bases from V and 3 bases from J, leaving 11 bases between. The CDR3 spans 15 residues. CDR1 MNHNY and CDR2 SVGAGI come from the germline V gene (reference sequence).

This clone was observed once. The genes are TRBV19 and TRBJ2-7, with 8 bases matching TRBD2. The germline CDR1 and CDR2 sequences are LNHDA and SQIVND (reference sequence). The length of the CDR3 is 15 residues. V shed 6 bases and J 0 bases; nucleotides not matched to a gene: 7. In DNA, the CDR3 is TGTGCCAGTAGCGCGGGAGGAGGTGGCTCCTACGAGCAGTACTTC. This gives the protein CASSAGGGGSYEQYF.

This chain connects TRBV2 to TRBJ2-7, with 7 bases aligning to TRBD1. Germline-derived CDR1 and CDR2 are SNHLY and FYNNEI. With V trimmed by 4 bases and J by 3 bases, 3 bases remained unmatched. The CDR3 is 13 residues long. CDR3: CASSGDRFYEQYF. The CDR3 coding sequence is TGTGCCAGCAGTGGGGACAGATTCTACGAGCAGTACTTC.

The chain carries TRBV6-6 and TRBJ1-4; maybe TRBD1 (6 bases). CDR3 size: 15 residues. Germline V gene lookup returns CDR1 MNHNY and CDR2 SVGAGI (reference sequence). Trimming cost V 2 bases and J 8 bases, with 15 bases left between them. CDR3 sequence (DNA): TGTGCCAGCAGTTACAGGTCCAGGGGAGAAGAAAAACTGTTTTTT. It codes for CASSYRSRGEEKLFF.

This CDR3 is CASSERQGYQPQHF. CDR3 coding DNA: TGTGCCAGCAGTGAACGACAGGGTTATCAGCCCCAGCATTTT. The V and J genes are TRBV2 and TRBJ1-5; TRBD1 matches 7 bases. The CDR3 sequence is 14 residues long. Germline-derived CDR1 and CDR2 are SNHLY and FYNNEI. The junction had 3 bases not matched to a gene; V was cut back by 2 bases and J by 5 bases. The full variable domain, completed using reference TRBV2 and TRBJ1-5, is EPEVTQTPSHQVTQMGQEVILRCVPISNHLYFYWYRQILGQKVEFLVSFYNNEISEKSEIFDDQFSVERPDGSNFTLKIRSTKLEDSAMYFCASSERQGYQPQHFGDGTRLSIL.

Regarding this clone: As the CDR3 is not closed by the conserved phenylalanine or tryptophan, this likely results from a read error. The CDR3 DNA sequence: TGCAGCGTCCGGACAGGGGGGCTGTATGGCTACACCCTC. Amino acids: CSVRTGGLYGYTL. The chain couples TRBV29-1 to TRBJ1-2, with 10 bases aligning to TRBD1. The CDR3 is 13 amino acids. Germline CDR1 SQVTM, CDR2 ANQGSEA. V trimming: 6 bases; J trimming: 5 bases; junction bases outside the gene matches: 6.

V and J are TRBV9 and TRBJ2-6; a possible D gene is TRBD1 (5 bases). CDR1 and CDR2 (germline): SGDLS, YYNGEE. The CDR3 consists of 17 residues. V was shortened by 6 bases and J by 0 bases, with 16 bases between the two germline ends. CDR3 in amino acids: CASNDSPGSSGANVLTF. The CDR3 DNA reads TGTGCCAGCAACGACAGCCCTGGAAGCTCTGGGGCCAACGTCCTGACTTTC.

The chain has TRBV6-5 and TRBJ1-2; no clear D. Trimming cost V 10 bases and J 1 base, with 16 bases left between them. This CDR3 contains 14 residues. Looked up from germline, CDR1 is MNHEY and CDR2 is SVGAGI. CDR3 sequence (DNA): TGTGCCACATATTCAATGGACTTTAACTATGGCTACACCTTC. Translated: CATYSMDFNYGYTF.